The 7 T cell receptor beta chains presented below share a single source sample, sequenced in a study of T cell responses to AZD1222 COVID-19 vaccine. The repertoire was sequenced with immunoSEQ multiplex PCR; TCRdb's copy has only in-frame clones and lacks some. The profile shows more than 150,000 clones, 75% to 90% of them singletons. The specimen comprised peripheral blood, sampled on day 0 of AZD1222 vaccination. The receptors were sampled from an adult in good health.

The chain employs TRBV24-1 and TRBJ1-6, with TRBD1 as a possible D gene (5 bases). Trimming removed 9 bases at V and 5 bases at J, with 19 bases between. Germline CDR1 reads KGHDR; CDR2 reads SFDVKD. This CDR3 comprises 16 residues. The CDR3 nucleotides read TGTGCCACCTCAACCCGGGGTTTGACAGATAATTCACCCCTCCACTTT. Its translation is CATSTRGLTDNSPLHF.

The chain has TRBV18 and TRBJ2-7, with D hard to call. Looked up from germline, CDR1 is KGHSH and CDR2 is LQKENI. This CDR3 comprises 13 residues. V dropped 3 bases and J dropped 2 bases, with 8 bases sitting between them. The CDR3 nucleotides are TGTGCCAGCTCACCGACCCGGACCTACGAGCAGTACTTC. Encoded protein: CASSPTRTYEQYF.

This clone was seen just once. The chain has TRBV6-5 and TRBJ1-6; D is perhaps TRBD1 (5 bases). This CDR3 is built from 14 residues. The germline V gene has CDR1 MNHEY and CDR2 SVGAGI. Trimming stripped 4 bases from V and 7 bases from J, with 11 bases between. CDR3 sequence reads: CASSWRGVNSPLHF. In DNA form, the CDR3 reads TGTGCCAGCAGTTGGAGAGGGGTCAATTCACCCCTCCACTTT.

The chain recombines TRBV7-9 with TRBJ1-3; D may be TRBD1 (6 bases). Trimming took 5 bases from V and 4 from J, leaving 9 bases between them. CDR3 length equals 13 residues. CDR1 and CDR2 (germline): SEHNR, FQNEAQ (reference sequence). The chain's CDR3 is CASSVGQGNTIYF. The CDR3 DNA reads TGTGCCAGCAGCGTCGGACAGGGAAACACCATATATTTT.

The chain has TRBV6-5 and TRBJ2-2; 7 bases align to TRBD2. Losses at the gene ends were 0 bases for V and 6 bases for J; bases not matched to a gene: 7. Germline CDR1 and CDR2: MNHEY and SVGAGI. This CDR3 contains 16 residues. The CDR3 nucleotides are TGTGCCAGCAGTTACTCTTTCGGGGGGAGGGCCGGGGAGCTGTTTTTT. Residues: CASSYSFGGRAGELFF.

V gene TRBV28 combines with J gene TRBJ1-2; D gene unclear. Germline V lookup: CDR1 MDHEN, CDR2 SYDVKM. V lost 4 bases and J 6 bases, leaving 15 bases between the germline ends. There are 14 residues in the CDR3. The CDR3 coding sequence is TGTGCCAGCAGTTCCTCCGATGGATTTGATGGCTACACCTTC. Translating it yields CASSSSDGFDGYTF.

This clone came up once. This chain's CDR3 is CASSPLLLAKNIQYF. Written as DNA, the CDR3 is TGTGCCAGCAGCCCCCTACTCCTAGCCAAAAACATTCAGTACTTC. The rearrangement joins TRBV6-5 to TRBJ2-4; D remains unclear. This CDR3 spans 15 amino acids. Germline CDR1 and CDR2: MNHEY and SVGAGI. The V end was cut by 6 bases, the J end by 0 bases, with 12 bases between.